What follows are 8 T cell receptor beta chains derived from one specimen sequenced in a study of molecular identifiers for immune sequencing clone quantification. Each CDR3 protein is one row after TCRdb ran MiXCR on the PCR reads. The data show under 800,000 distinct CDR3 sequences, approximately 24% seen once. Sequencing was performed on naive CD8+ T cells from blood, with Jurkat cell RNA spiked in. Sample subset: FACS-sorted CD8+CD4-CCR7+CD45RA+ naive T cells. The receptor source for this set is a human donor in good health. Some libraries in this study had Jurkat cell RNA spiked in.

The chain is built from TRBV7-9 and TRBJ1-2; D is possibly TRBD1 (5 bases). CDR3 length equals 14 residues. V dropped 4 bases and J dropped 4 bases, with 13 bases sitting between them. CDR1 is SEHNR and CDR2 is FQNEAQ in the germline V gene (reference sequence). As DNA, the CDR3 is TGTGCCAGCAGCTCGACAGAGACCCTCTATGGCTACACCTTC. It specifies CASSSTETLYGYTF. Drawing the rest from reference TRBV7-9 and TRBJ1-2, the complete variable domain is DTGVSQNPRHKITKRGQNVTFRCDPISEHNRLYWYRQTLGQGPEFLTYFQNEAQLEKSRLLSDRFSAERPKGSFSTLEIQRTEQGDSAMYLCASSSTETLYGYTFGSGTRLTVV.

This clonotype was observed at least ten times. The V call is TRBV13, the J call TRBJ2-7, with a possible D match to TRBD2 (6 bases). V gave up 2 bases and J gave up 4 bases, with 15 bases separating them. This CDR3 contains 15 residues. Per the germline V gene, CDR1 is PRHDT and CDR2 is FYEKMQ (reference sequence). This chain's CDR3 is CASSLFGGAGYEQYF. The DNA for the CDR3 is TGTGCCAGCAGCTTATTCGGTGGGGCGGGGTACGAGCAGTACTTC.

The sample holds many counts of this clonotype. The chain uses TRBV7-9 and TRBJ2-7; D gene ambiguous. V was clipped by 5 bases and J by 3 bases, with 17 bases between them. The CDR3 has 15 amino acids. The germline CDR1 and CDR2 sequences are SEHNR and FQNEAQ (reference sequence). The CDR3 nucleotides are TGTGCCAGCAGCCCGGCAGGAGACCAGGTCTACGAGCAGTACTTC. Its protein product is CASSPAGDQVYEQYF.

In this sample, this clonotype turned up a few times. This chain joins TRBV11-1 and TRBJ2-5, with D hard to call. Trimming pared 1 base from V and 1 base from J, leaving 10 bases between. Germline V gene sequence: CDR1 SGHAT, CDR2 FQDESV (reference sequence). This CDR3 region has 15 residues. The chain's CDR3 is CASSLEVAAQETQYF. The DNA of the CDR3 is TGTGCCAGCAGCTTAGAGGTAGCAGCCCAAGAGACCCAGTACTTC.

This clonotype was counted at least ten times. This chain joins TRBV5-4 and TRBJ2-7; 7 bases fit TRBD1. V gave up 5 bases and J gave up 1 base; unmatched junction bases: 9. This CDR3 is built from 15 residues. CDR1 SGHNT and CDR2 YYREEE come from the germline V gene (reference sequence). CDR3 sequence reads: CASSFVGGASYEQYF. CDR3 nucleotide sequence: TGTGCCAGCAGTTTCGTAGGGGGCGCTTCCTACGAGCAGTACTTC. Full variable domain (missing parts from reference TRBV5-4 and TRBJ2-7): ETGVTQSPTHLIKTRGQQVTLRCSSQSGHNTVSWYQQALGQGPQFIFQYYREEENGRGNFPPRFSGLQFPNYSSELNVNALELDDSALYLCASSFVGGASYEQYFGPGTRLTVT.

The table lists this clonotype with a count of one. A much more abundant neighbour one base away suggests this may be a read error. The V and J genes are TRBV6-1 and TRBJ2-2; D is tentatively TRBD1 or TRBD2 (5 bases each). CDR3 length: 14 amino acids. Germline V lookup: CDR1 MNHNS, CDR2 SASEGT. Written as DNA, the CDR3 is TGTGCCAGCAGTGAAGTCGAGGGGACCGGGGAGCTGGTTTTT. Amino acids: CASSEVEGTGELVF.

This clonotype was recorded many times. The chain joins TRBV6-5 to TRBJ2-7; the match to TRBD1 covers 9 bases. Per germline, CDR1 MNHEY and CDR2 SVGAGI. This CDR3 is 13 amino acids long. Trimming took 6 bases from V and 4 from J; bases not matched to a gene: 4. CDR3 sequence (DNA): TGTGCCAGCAGCTCGACAGGGGGGTACGAGCAGTACTTC. Amino acids: CASSSTGGYEQYF.

In this sample, this clonotype turned up a few times. The rearrangement links TRBV20-1 to TRBJ2-7; tentatively, D is TRBD1 (6 bases). The CDR3 length is 14 residues. In germline, CDR1 is DFQATT, CDR2 SNEGSKA (reference sequence). Trimming took off 1 base at V and 0 bases at J, with 10 bases between the two ends. The CDR3 here is CSARAGVSSYEQYF. In DNA form, the CDR3 reads TGCAGTGCTAGAGCAGGGGTTAGCTCCTACGAGCAGTACTTC.